In this sample, the clone carrying this T cell receptor beta chain turned up many times. Antigen: not known. This entry is derived from a study of human T cells and chemical hapten exposure. Study overall: Patients, largely female, had alopecia areata, totalis or universalis.

Time point described: pre-sensitization, week 0. Described treatment: therapeutic diphenylcyclopropenone sensitization with weekly scalp DPC. Blood was drawn before each patch test was applied. Attachment of unique molecular identifiers to individual cDNA molecules was performed in the library. Each CDR3 protein gets one entry after TCRdb re-called the RACE reads with MiXCR. This table holds more than 150,000 distinct CDR3 sequences, nearly 30% found once. CDR1 and CDR2 (germline): MNHEY, SVGEGT. This CDR3 region has 17 residues. V gave up 5 bases and J gave up 0 bases; unmatched junction bases: 12. Study-level findings and limits: All donors were alopecia patients, so their immunity may differ from that of healthy people.

Sequenced material: whole blood, taken in connection with sensitization to the hapten diphenylcyclopropenone (DPC). V gene TRBV6-2 or TRBV6-3 combines with J gene TRBJ1-2; 7 positions agree with TRBD1. The sequence derives from a woman aged 30 to 39 with alopecia areata. Some clones in this sample may be carry-over from other donors' samples. The CDR3 DNA sequence: TGTGCCAGCAGTGGACGGACAGGAGGGGTGGCTAACTATGGCTACACCTTC. Its translation is CASSGRTGGVANYGYTF.